The 23 T cell receptor beta chains below were found in one sample sequenced in a study of Tregs in tolerant kidney transplant recipients. Sequencing used immunoSEQ multiplex PCR; TCRdb keeps in-frame clones, though not all of them. The data contain approximately 260,000 clones, approximately 83% of them singletons. The sample consisted of CD4+ T cells from blood. The source is a human donor in good health.

V usage is TRBV29-1 and J usage is TRBJ2-3; 10 bases agree with TRBD1. The CDR3 is made up of 14 amino acids. V trimming: 4 bases; J trimming: 4 bases; junction bases outside the gene matches: 5. CDR1 and CDR2 (germline): SQVTM, ANQGSEA. CDR3 nucleotide sequence: TGCAGCGTTGGACAGGGGGCGCTGCCAGATACGCAGTATTTT. This gives the protein CSVGQGALPDTQYF.

This clone has a single count. The J gene is TRBJ2-7, the V gene TRBV21-1; the table names TRBD2, a call not compared with the DNA. TRBV21-1 represents a pseudogene. The CDR3 is made up of 21 amino acids. The CDR3 sequence is CASSKVGAGMLLPVGSYEQYF. The DNA of the CDR3 is TGTGCCAGCAGCAAAGTAGGGGCGGGAATGCTCCTACCGGTGGGCTCCTACGAGCAGTACTTC.

This chain links TRBV4-2 with TRBJ2-7; D might be TRBD1 or TRBD2, each matching 5 bases. V shed 1 base and J shed 5 bases, with 15 bases lying between them. CDR1 is LGHNA and CDR2 is YNFKEQ in the germline V gene. This CDR3 spans 15 amino acids. Here the CDR3 reads CASSQGGGLLNEQYF. CDR3 nucleotides: TGTGCCAGCAGCCAAGGGGGCGGGTTGCTCAACGAGCAGTACTTC.

The chain is built from TRBV15 and TRBJ2-7; D uncertain. This CDR3 has 13 residues. The ends were cut back, 1 base at V and 4 bases at J, with 8 bases in the middle. The V gene's germline CDR1 is LNHNV and CDR2 YYDKDF (reference sequence). CDR3 amino acids: CATSRGWGYEQYF. The CDR3 coding sequence is TGTGCCACCAGCAGAGGGTGGGGTTACGAGCAGTACTTC.

This clone was seen once. The gene calls are TRBV7-9 and TRBJ1-2; D is unclear. This CDR3 region has 12 residues. Germline V gives CDR1 SEHNR, CDR2 FQNEAQ (reference sequence). Trimming shortened V by 5 bases and J by 2 bases, and 6 bases separated the two germline ends. The CDR3 loop is CASSTRNYGYTF. CDR3 nucleotide sequence: TGTGCCAGCAGCACTAGAAACTATGGCTACACCTTC. Drawing the rest from reference TRBV7-9 and TRBJ1-2, the complete variable domain is DTGVSQNPRHKITKRGQNVTFRCDPISEHNRLYWYRQTLGQGPEFLTYFQNEAQLEKSRLLSDRFSAERPKGSFSTLEIQRTEQGDSAMYLCASSTRNYGYTFGSGTRLTVV.

The gene calls are TRBV2 and TRBJ1-6; no clear D. The CDR3 contains 14 residues. Germline assignment: CDR1 SNHLY and CDR2 FYNNEI. Trimming removed 4 bases at V and 9 bases at J, with 13 bases between. CDR3 protein: CASSGRQGISPLHF. CDR3 in DNA: TGTGCCAGCAGTGGACGGCAAGGAATTTCACCCCTCCACTTT.

The chain has TRBV5-1 and TRBJ1-4; D perhaps matches TRBD1 (5 bases). Trimming pared 3 bases from V and 2 bases from J, leaving 11 bases between. Germline assignment: CDR1 SGHRS and CDR2 YFSETQ. The CDR3 is made up of 15 amino acids. In DNA, the CDR3 is TGCGCCAGCAGCTCTACGAAGGGGACTAATGAAAAACTGTTTTTT. Residues: CASSSTKGTNEKLFF.

Only one count was recorded for this clone. The rearrangement joins TRBV6-1 to TRBJ2-1, with TRBD1 identical over 10 bases. Germline V gene data show CDR1 as MNHNS and CDR2 as SASEGT. The CDR3 runs 15 residues. Trimming removed 6 bases from V and 4 bases from J; junction bases left unmatched: 6. The CDR3 spells CASSLTGGEYNEQFF. As DNA, the CDR3 is TGTGCCAGCAGCCTGACAGGGGGCGAATACAATGAGCAGTTCTTC.

The chain couples TRBV19 to TRBJ2-1; 14 positions agree with TRBD2. This CDR3 has 16 amino acids. Germline lookup yields CDR1 LNHDA and CDR2 SQIVND (reference sequence). After removal of 11 bases from V and 1 base from J, the junction contained 7 bases not matched to a gene. CDR3 region: CASLGLAGGSYNEQFF. As DNA, the CDR3 is TGTGCCTCCCTCGGACTAGCGGGAGGATCCTACAATGAGCAGTTCTTC.

The chain joins TRBV7-3 to TRBJ2-3; D is perhaps TRBD1 (6 bases). V lost 4 bases and J lost 0, with 8 bases in between. The CDR3 loop spans 14 amino acids. CDR1 is SGHTA and CDR2 is FQGTGA in the germline V gene. In nucleotides, the CDR3 is TGTGCCAGCAGCTGGACAGCTAGCACAGATACGCAGTATTTT. Amino acid sequence: CASSWTASTDTQYF.

The rearrangement links TRBV19 to TRBJ1-1; 8 positions match TRBD1. The CDR3 is made up of 18 amino acids. V trimming: 6 bases; J trimming: 5 bases; junction bases outside the gene matches: 20. The germline gives CDR1 LNHDA, CDR2 SQIVND (reference sequence). CDR3 region: CASRTPMTTGGGSTEAFF. In DNA, the CDR3 is TGTGCCAGTAGAACTCCAATGACCACAGGGGGTGGGAGTACTGAAGCTTTCTTT.

This chain connects TRBV7-8 to TRBJ2-5, with 7 bases fitting TRBD1. The CDR3 consists of 17 residues. V shed 4 bases, J shed 2 bases, and the junction held 13 bases outside the gene matches. Germline CDR1 SGHVS, CDR2 FQNEAQ. The CDR3 spells CASSSPRDRLFQETQYF. For the CDR3, the DNA is TGTGCCAGCAGCTCCCCTCGGGACAGACTATTTCAAGAGACCCAGTACTTC.

The CDR3 coding sequence is TGCGCCAGCAGCTTGGACCAGGGGAATTCACCCCTCCACTTT. Translated, it gives CASSLDQGNSPLHF. This chain uses TRBV5-1 with TRBJ1-6; maybe TRBD1 (6 bases). The germline CDR1 and CDR2 sequences are SGHRS and YFSETQ. CDR3 length: 14 amino acids. V lost 0 bases and J 7 bases, leaving 8 bases between the germline ends.

V gene TRBV30 combines with J gene TRBJ2-1, with D uncertain. Trimming left V 0 bases short and J 5 bases short, with 14 bases between. The germline V gene encodes CDR1 GTSNPN and CDR2 SVGIG (reference sequence). The CDR3 length is 15 residues. The CDR3 loop reads CAWSVFKGSHNEQFF. The CDR3 bases are TGTGCCTGGAGTGTTTTTAAGGGTAGCCACAATGAGCAGTTCTTC.

The chain is built from TRBV7-8 and TRBJ1-2, with D possibly TRBD1 on 6 matching bases. With 1 base removed from V and 3 bases from J, the gap between germline ends came to 12 bases. This CDR3 spans 15 amino acids. Germline-derived CDR1 and CDR2 are SGHVS and FQNEAQ. CDR3: CASSLVIGGDYGYTF. The CDR3 DNA reads TGTGCCAGCAGCTTAGTTATAGGGGGGGACTATGGCTACACCTTC.

This sequence joins TRBV9 and TRBJ2-7; D is perhaps TRBD1 (6 bases). The germline CDR1 and CDR2 sequences are SGDLS and YYNGEE. This CDR3 spans 15 amino acids. V was clipped by 0 bases and J by 1 base, with 11 bases between them. The CDR3 coding sequence is TGTGCCAGCAGCGTAGCTCCAGGGGCGTCCTACGAGCAGTACTTC. Translated: CASSVAPGASYEQYF.

The chain links TRBV19 to TRBJ2-1; tentatively, D is TRBD1 (6 bases). Per germline, CDR1 LNHDA and CDR2 SQIVND (reference sequence). The V end lost 1 base, the J end lost 4 bases, and 11 bases lay between the germline ends. The CDR3 is 15 amino acids. CDR3 DNA: TGTGCCAGTAGTATAGGGCAGGGGATTTACAATGAGCAGTTCTTC. Translated, it gives CASSIGQGIYNEQFF.

The chain is built from TRBV29-1 and TRBJ2-3, with 11 bases that match TRBD2. From germline, CDR1 is SQVTM and CDR2 ANQGSEA. The CDR3 length is 16 residues. With 0 bases clipped from V and 7 bases from J, the junction kept 9 bases outside the gene matches. For the CDR3, the DNA is TGCAGCGTTGAAGATCTGGGGGCTAGCGGGAGGAATACGCAGTATTTT. Translating it yields CSVEDLGASGRNTQYF.

The chain recombines TRBV6-4 with TRBJ2-2; D gene unclear. The germline V gene has CDR1 MRHNA and CDR2 SNTAGT. The CDR3 covers 12 residues. V was trimmed by 0 bases and J by 7 bases, leaving 3 bases between them. Here the CDR3 reads CASSDSVGELFF. CDR3 nucleotide sequence: TGTGCCAGCAGTGACTCGGTCGGGGAGCTGTTTTTT.

The V call is TRBV11-3, the J call TRBJ2-1, with D perhaps matching TRBD1 (6 bases). CDR3 length: 15 amino acids. Germline CDR1 is SGHNT and CDR2 is YENEEA. Deletions cut 1 base from V and 4 bases from J, with 11 bases between. CDR3 in amino acids: CASSLVRGAYNEQFF. The CDR3 coding sequence is TGTGCCAGCAGCTTAGTCAGGGGCGCTTACAATGAGCAGTTCTTC. Drawing the rest from reference TRBV11-3 and TRBJ2-1, the complete variable domain is EAGVVQSPRYKIIEKKQPVAFWCNPISGHNTLYWYLQNLGQGPELLIRYENEEAVDDSQLPKDRFSAERLKGVDSTLKIQPAELGDSAVYLCASSLVRGAYNEQFFGPGTRLTVL.

This chain connects TRBV19 to TRBJ2-3, with D maybe TRBD2 (6 bases). This CDR3 contains 16 residues. Germline V gene lookup returns CDR1 LNHDA and CDR2 SQIVND (reference sequence). Trimming took off 7 bases at V and 0 bases at J, with 17 bases between the two ends. The CDR3 coding sequence is TGTGCCAGTACGTCCCGTGGCGGGACTAGCACAGATACGCAGTATTTT. Residues: CASTSRGGTSTDTQYF.

This chain uses TRBV7-2 with TRBJ2-7; 9 positions match TRBD2. The ends lost 2 bases at V and 6 bases at J; junction bases unmatched: 8. The CDR3 runs to 15 residues. The germline V gene has CDR1 SGHTA and CDR2 FQGNSA. CDR3 in DNA: TGTGCCAGCAGCTTATTCTCTAGCGGGAATGGCGAGCAGTACTTC. Its translation is CASSLFSSGNGEQYF.

This clone was seen just once. The J gene is TRBJ2-5, the V gene TRBV5-1; the D gene is possibly TRBD1 (6 bases). CDR3 length: 14 amino acids. The V end lost 3 bases, the J end lost 5 bases, and 14 bases lay between the germline ends. Germline V gives CDR1 SGHRS, CDR2 YFSETQ. CDR3 sequence (DNA): TGCGCCAGCAGCTCCCCAGGGGCCGGGGAGACCCAGTACTTC. Protein: CASSSPGAGETQYF. The full variable domain, in which reference TRBV5-1 and TRBJ2-5 provide the parts outside the CDR3, is KAGVTQTPRYLIKTRGQQVTLSCSPISGHRSVSWYQQTPGQGLQFLFEYFSETQRNKGNFPGRFSGRQFSNSRSEMNVSTLELGDSALYLCASSSPGAGETQYFGPGTRLLVL.